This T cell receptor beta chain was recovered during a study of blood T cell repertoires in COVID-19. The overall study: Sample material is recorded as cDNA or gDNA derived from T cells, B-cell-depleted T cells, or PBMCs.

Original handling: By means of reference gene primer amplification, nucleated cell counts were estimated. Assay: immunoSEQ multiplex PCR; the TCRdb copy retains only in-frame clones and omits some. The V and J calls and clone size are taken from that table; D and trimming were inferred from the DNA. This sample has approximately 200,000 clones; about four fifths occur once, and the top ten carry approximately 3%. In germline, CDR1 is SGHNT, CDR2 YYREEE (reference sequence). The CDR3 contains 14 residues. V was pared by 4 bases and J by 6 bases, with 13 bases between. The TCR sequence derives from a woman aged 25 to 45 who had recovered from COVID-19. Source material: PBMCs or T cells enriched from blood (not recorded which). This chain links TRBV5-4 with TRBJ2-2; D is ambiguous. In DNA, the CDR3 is TGTGCCAGCAGCGGAAAGGAGTGGTCCGGGGAGCTGTTTTTT. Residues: CASSGKEWSGELFF.